The T cell receptor beta chain described here comes from a study of human T cells and chemical hapten exposure. For the study at large: While the approximately 24-week study was under way, patients received diphenylcyclopropenone on the scalp every week. Epicutaneous patch tests delivered 0.01% DPC to the upper back, with evaluation at 6 days.

In its sample, this clonotype was seen a few times. In the library, unique molecular identifiers were attached to individual cDNA molecules. TCRdb reprocessed the RACE reads with MiXCR, giving one entry per CDR3 protein. The table has roughly 69,000 distinct CDR3 sequences, over 9% seen once. The CDR3 contains 15 residues. V was clipped by 6 bases and J by 1 base; unmatched bases: 4. Stated time point: patch test 2, 6 weeks after DPC sensitization. Treatment specified: therapeutic diphenylcyclopropenone sensitization with weekly scalp DPC. Suited to DPC and affected by alopecia, the donors ranged from 18 to 70 years old.

Sequencing was performed on whole blood, taken in connection with sensitization to the hapten diphenylcyclopropenone (DPC). This receptor was taken from a woman in her forties or fifties with alopecia areata. Some clones in this sample may be carry-over from other donors' samples. The J gene is TRBJ2-3, the V gene TRBV12-3 or TRBV12-4; 10 bases map to TRBD2. CDR3 residues: CASSVTSGGTDTQYF. CDR3 nucleotides: TGTGCCAGCAGCGTAACTAGCGGGGGCACAGATACGCAGTATTTT.